This T cell receptor (beta chain) emerged from a study of CD8+CD57+ T cells in acquired aplastic anemia. At the level of the study: As sequenced from healthy donors, CD4+ cells averaged around 10 million reads.

Germline V gives CDR1 SNHLY, CDR2 FYNNEI. V lost 7 bases to trimming and J lost 10 bases, with 41 bases between them. CDR3 length: 22 amino acids. Genomic DNA acted as the template from which TCR beta VDJ combination and CDR3 sequence profiling were carried out. In TCRdb, the reads were re-called with MiXCR into one record per CDR3 protein. Here the sample spans 100,000 to 150,000 distinct CDR3 sequences, 48% being singletons. Sequencing was done on a sample of sorted CD4+, CD8+, or CD8+CD57+ T cells (not recorded which) from PBMCs. V is TRBV2 and J is TRBJ1-6; TRBD1 might be the D (6 bases). The source is a human donor in good health, serving as a control. The CDR3 loop reads CASIGRYTTGMVSSTARSPLHF. DNA for the CDR3: TGTGCCAGCATTGGCCGCTATACAACAGGGATGGTCTCTTCAACAGCTAGGTCACCCCTCCACTTT. Based on the CDR3 plus reference TRBV2 and TRBJ1-6, the full variable domain is EPEVTQTPSHQVTQMGQEVILRCVPISNHLYFYWYRQILGQKVEFLVSFYNNEISEKSEIFDDQFSVERPDGSNFTLKIRSTKLEDSAMYFCASIGRYTTGMVSSTARSPLHFGNGTRLTVT.